The clone carrying this T cell receptor (beta chain) was picked up one time. The record originates from a study of blood T cell repertoires in COVID-19. Across the study: Both acute and convalescent COVID-19 samples were obtained from the United States, Italy and Spain. Nucleic acid was either cDNA or gDNA, and it came from T cells, B-cell-depleted T cells, or PBMCs.

Authors' methods: Amplification of reference gene primers provided the estimated nucleated cell counts. Some clones are missing from TCRdb's copy, which holds only in-frame ones; the method was immunoSEQ multiplex PCR. The V and J calls and clone size were taken over from that table, and D and trimming were inferred from the DNA. The sample consists of a few hundred thousand clones, 86% of them appearing once. Germline V gene lookup returns CDR1 MGHDK and CDR2 SYGVNS. CDR3 length: 13 amino acids. V was clipped by 0 bases and J by 3 bases, with 5 bases between them. The sequencing input was peripheral blood. This clonotype was obtained from a young man who had recovered from COVID-19. The rearrangement uses TRBV25-1 and TRBJ1-1; D is unresolved. This CDR3 reads CASSEYSDTEAFF. CDR3 bases: TGTGCCAGCAGTGAATATTCGGACACTGAAGCTTTCTTT.